This T cell receptor beta chain was sequenced for a study of blood T cell repertoires in COVID-19 (TCRdb year 2020). About the study as a whole: The collaborator samples originated in the United States, Italy and Spain and spanned the acute and convalescent phases of COVID-19. The material from the prospective study consisted of cDNA or gDNA derived from T cells, B-cell-depleted T cells, or PBMCs. The dataset comprised deeply sampled blood TCRbeta repertoires from subjects exposed to, actively infected with, or recovered from COVID-19. The repertoires were made available in a free public database intended to serve as a resource for research on the immune response to SARS-CoV-2. The samples were drawn from two sources: the first 160 participants of the ongoing ImmuneRACE study, and 1,000 to 1,500 subjects contributed by 6 global collaborators. A de-identified subject ID, COVID-19 status, age in years and sex were almost always included in the sample metadata. Where available, HLA class I and class II types were obtained from metadata supplied by the sample provider rather than from assay-based typing.

On the study overall, not on this receptor specifically: How much clinical and demographic metadata was included differed by source and by participant, and the metadata was provided uncurated.

The immunoSEQ Assay, a bias-controlled multiplex PCR, was used to amplify TCRbeta CDR3 regions from genomic DNA. The study's own analysis went as follows. Nucleated cell counts per sample were estimated from amplification of reference gene primers within the assay. Sequence reads were collapsed and filtered to measure the absolute abundance of every unique TCRbeta CDR3 rearrangement. Productive Simpson clonality was computed per sample as the square root of Simpson's diversity index over productive rearrangements. This is the immuneACCESS table as TCRdb keeps it, with only in-frame sequences that have V and J called. A part of the clones is gone; compared with another copy, unresolved V genes explain less than half, and the rest is unexplained. V and J calls and clone size come straight from that table; D and trimming were deduced from the DNA. Recorded for this sample are approximately 150,000 clones; about four fifths of them occurred a single time. Of the sample, 7.5% to 9% is held by the ten largest clones.

Each collaborating institution followed its own protocols to collect whole blood in K2EDTA tubes. For TCRbeta analysis, collaborators shipped samples as frozen whole blood, isolated PBMCs, or DNA extracted from either of those sample types. The CDR3 contains 13 residues, cysteine and phenylalanine counted. CDR3 DNA only is kept here, 39 bases in frame from base 1. The germline ends are 9 bases apart after V is trimmed by 2 bases and J by 5 bases. The CDR1 and CDR2 encoded by the germline V gene (reference sequence) are SEHNR and FQNEAQ. Of note for this clone: Its specific antigen is unknown. No base quality values were provided; no much bigger clone lies one nucleotide off.

The V and J genes are TRBV7-9 and TRBJ2-5; tentative D gene TRBD2, with 5 bases matching. Sample: peripheral blood. The TCR was taken from a human donor in a cohort sampled during active COVID-19. Here the CDR3 is given as CASSLLGGETQYF. The nucleotides are TGTGCCAGCAGCTTACTGGGCGGGGAGACCCAGTACTTC.